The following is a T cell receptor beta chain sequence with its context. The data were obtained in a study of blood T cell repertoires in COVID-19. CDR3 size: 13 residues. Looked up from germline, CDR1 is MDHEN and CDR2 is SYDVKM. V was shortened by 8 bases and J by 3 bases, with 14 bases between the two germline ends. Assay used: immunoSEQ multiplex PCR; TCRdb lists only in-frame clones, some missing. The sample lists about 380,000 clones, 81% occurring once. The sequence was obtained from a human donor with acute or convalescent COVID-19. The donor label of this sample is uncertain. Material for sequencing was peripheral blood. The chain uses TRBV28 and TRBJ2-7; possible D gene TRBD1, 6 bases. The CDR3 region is CASGPTGFYEQYF. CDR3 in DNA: TGTGCCAGCGGACCGACAGGATTCTACGAGCAGTACTTC.